This is a list of T cell receptor beta chains from one sample in a study of blood T cell repertoires in COVID-19. Using immunoSEQ multiplex PCR, the repertoire was profiled, and TCRdb retains in-frame clones only, with some absent. The sample lists 55,000 to 85,000 clones, around 86% occurring once. Sequencing was performed on peripheral blood. Receptors were obtained from a human donor in a cohort sampled during active COVID-19. CDR3s include the opening cysteine and the closing phenylalanine or tryptophan. The D gene is left open where the match is weak. Part of the rows lack a size; the others show once, few, many or a class for expanded clones.

CDR3: CASSPKGQFNEKLFF; DNA: TGTGCCAGCAGCCCGAAAGGACAGTTTAATGAAAAACTGTTTTTT; D: NA; V: TRBV11-2; size: NA; J: TRBJ1-4
CDR3: CASSQDLAGTGNTIYF; DNA: TGTGCCAGCAGCCAAGATCTGGCAGGGACTGGAAACACCATATATTTT; D: NA; V: TRBV4-2; size: NA; J: TRBJ1-3
CDR3: CASSQVGYGGYEQYF; DNA: TGTGCCAGCAGCCAAGTAGGCTACGGGGGCTACGAGCAGTACTTC; D: NA; V: TRBV14; size: NA; J: TRBJ2-7
CDR3: CASKPLAGGAFYEQHF; DNA: TGTGCCAGCAAGCCTCTCGCCGGGGGGGCCTTCTACGAGCAGCACTTC; D: TRBD2; V: TRBV27; size: NA; J: TRBJ2-7
CDR3: CASSQRRGLTYEQYF; DNA: TGTGCCAGCAGCCAGCGGCGGGGATTGACCTACGAGCAGTACTTC; D: NA; V: TRBV3-1/TRBV3-2; size: NA; J: TRBJ2-7
CDR3: CASRTGQGSYNEQFF; DNA: TGTGCCAGCAGAACGGGACAGGGTTCCTACAATGAGCAGTTCTTC; D: TRBD1; V: TRBV28; size: NA; J: TRBJ2-1
CDR3: CASSVRPGDYSNQPQHF; DNA: TGTGCCAGTAGTGTCCGTCCAGGGGATTATAGCAATCAGCCCCAGCATTTT; D: NA; V: TRBV19; size: NA; J: TRBJ1-5
CDR3: CASSELGLNYNEQFF; DNA: TGTGCCAGCAGTGAATTGGGACTCAATTACAATGAGCAGTTCTTC; D: NA; V: TRBV6-1; size: NA; J: TRBJ2-1
CDR3: CASSESQGGRWQYF; DNA: TGTGCCAGCAGTGAGTCCCAGGGTGGGCGATGGCAGTACTTC; D: NA; V: TRBV2; size: NA; J: TRBJ2-7
CDR3: CATSGAGSGSVTGELFF; DNA: TGTGCCACCAGCGGAGCCGGGTCGGGTTCCGTCACCGGGGAGCTGTTTTTT; D: NA; V: TRBV15; size: NA; J: TRBJ2-2
CDR3: CASSCPRGASPYNYGYTF; DNA: TGTGCCAGCAGCTGCCCTCGCGGGGCCAGTCCTTATAACTATGGCTACACCTTC; D: NA; V: TRBV7-6; size: once; J: TRBJ1-2
CDR3: CASSSSRLAGSNNEQFF; DNA: TGTGCCAGCAGTTCTTCCAGACTAGCGGGGAGCAATAATGAGCAGTTCTTC; D: TRBD2; V: TRBV6-2/TRBV6-3; size: NA; J: TRBJ2-1
CDR3: CASSGRLGDSNQPQHF; DNA: TGTGCCAGCAGCGGACGTCTAGGGGATAGCAATCAGCCCCAGCATTTT; D: NA; V: TRBV4-2; size: NA; J: TRBJ1-5
CDR3: CASRLGQGYDGYTF; DNA: TGTGCCAGCAGACTAGGACAGGGTTATGATGGCTACACCTTC; D: TRBD1; V: TRBV2; size: NA; J: TRBJ1-2
CDR3: CASSRTGTSGYSGTGELFF; DNA: TGTGCCAGTAGTAGGACCGGGACTAGCGGGTATTCGGGGACCGGGGAGCTGTTTTTT; D: TRBD2; V: TRBV19; size: NA; J: TRBJ2-2
CDR3: CASSLAGTGAGELFF; DNA: TGTGCCAGCAGCTTAGCAGGGACAGGGGCCGGGGAGCTGTTTTTT; D: TRBD1; V: TRBV7-2; size: NA; J: TRBJ2-2